This entry concerns a single T cell receptor beta chain. Its antigen is unidentified. V lost 0 bases to trimming and J lost 7 bases, with 13 bases between them. The length of the CDR3 is 14 residues. Germline lookup yields CDR1 MNHEY and CDR2 SMNVEV (reference sequence). In the sorted-subset replicate PCRs, roughly 210 ng DNA, tens of thousands of T cell genomes, was used. The method was immunoSEQ multiplex PCR; TCRdb's version includes in-frame clones alone and lacks a portion of them. The table includes about 1.9 million clones, around 95% detected once. The data are from a study of shared clonotypes between healthy human individuals. The wider study: Three plates were used per donor for CD4 naive, three for CD4 memory, two for CD8 naive and one for CD8 memory.

Study findings and constraints: Depth was large, yet rarefaction showed that sorted-subset sequencing was incomplete.

Naive CD8 cells, CD45RO-negative and positively selected for CCR7, excluded terminally differentiated effector memory CD45RA+ cells. Healthy adults negative for HIV, lacking recent acute infections or vaccinations, served as donors. The sequenced sample consisted of naive CD8+ T cells from PBMCs. The clonotype originates from a man younger than 35 in good health. Some clones in this sample may be carry-over from other donors' samples. The chain joins TRBV27 to TRBJ2-7; D is perhaps TRBD2 (5 bases). The CDR3 spells CASSLSIGAEEQYF. The CDR3 nucleotides read TGTGCCAGCAGTTTATCGATCGGAGCGGAAGAGCAGTACTTC.